This T cell receptor beta chain appears in the sequencing data of a study of T cell responses to AZD1222 COVID-19 vaccine. Study-level results: Following two doses of AZD1222, Spike-specific TCR breadth and depth rose. Repertoires were obtained only post-peak T cell response. Among the donors, most were white British and more were female, and clonal diversity was possibly underestimated.

Germline lookup yields CDR1 MDHEN and CDR2 SYDVKM. There are 14 residues in the CDR3. The V end lost 2 bases, the J end lost 7 bases, and 9 bases lay between the germline ends. On this clone: Its antigen remains unidentified.

Clones were sequenced by immunoSEQ multiplex PCR, and TCRdb holds only the in-frame ones, with some missing. The table records 150,000 to 190,000 clones, 87% of them present only once. The receptor comes from an adult who received the AZD1222 COVID-19 vaccine. J is TRBJ1-6 and V is TRBV28; the D is unclear. The source was peripheral blood, collected 28 days after the second AZD1222 dose. The CDR3 sequence is CASSLTSQNSPLHF. CDR3 nucleotide sequence: TGTGCCAGCAGTTTAACGTCGCAGAATTCACCCCTCCACTTT.